Given below is one T cell receptor (beta chain) in context. As originally analysed: Amplification of reference gene primers provided the estimated nucleated cell counts. The repertoire was sequenced with immunoSEQ multiplex PCR; TCRdb's copy has only in-frame clones and lacks some. The D gene and trimming were derived from the DNA, and the V and J assignments and clone size from that table. The sample includes 200,000 to 300,000 clones, about 88% of them seen just once. This sample stems from a study of blood T cell repertoires in COVID-19. About the research overall: Samples of COVID-19 (acute and convalescent) were obtained from the United States, Italy and Spain. T cells, B-cell-depleted T cells, or PBMCs supplied cDNA or gDNA.

The sequenced sample was peripheral blood. The clonotype originates from a man aged 25-40 years with active or convalescent COVID-19.

The CDR3 coding sequence is TGTGCCAGCAGCGTGGAGGGGACGCCCTGGGGGGGCTACACCTTC. It is translated as CASSVEGTPWGGYTF. The rearrangement uses TRBV9 and TRBJ1-2; possibly TRBD1 for D (5 bases). This CDR3 spans 15 amino acids. Between the trimmed V and J ends, which lost 2 bases and 8 bases, there was a span of 19 bases. Looked up from germline, CDR1 is SGDLS and CDR2 is YYNGEE. Full variable domain (rest looked up from reference TRBV9 and TRBJ1-2): DSGVTQTPKHLITATGQRVTLRCSPRSGDLSVYWYQQSLDQGLQFLIQYYNGEERAKGNILERFSAQQFPDLHSELNLSSLELGDSALYFCASSVEGTPWGGYTFGSGTRLTVV.